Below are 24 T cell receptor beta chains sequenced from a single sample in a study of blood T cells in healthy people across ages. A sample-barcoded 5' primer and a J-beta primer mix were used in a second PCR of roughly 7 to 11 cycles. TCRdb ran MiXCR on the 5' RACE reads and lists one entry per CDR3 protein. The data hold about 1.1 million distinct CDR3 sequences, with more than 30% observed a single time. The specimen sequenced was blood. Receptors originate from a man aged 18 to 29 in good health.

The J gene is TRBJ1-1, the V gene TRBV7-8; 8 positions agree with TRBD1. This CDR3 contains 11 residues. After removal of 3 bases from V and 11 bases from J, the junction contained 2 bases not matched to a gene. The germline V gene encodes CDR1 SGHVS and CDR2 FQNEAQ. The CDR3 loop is CASSLTGVAFF. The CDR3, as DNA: TGTGCCAGCAGCTTGACAGGGGTGGCTTTCTTT. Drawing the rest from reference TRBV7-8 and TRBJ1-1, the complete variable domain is GAGVSQSPRYKVAKRGQDVALRCDPISGHVSLFWYQQALGQGPEFLTYFQNEAQLDKSGLPSDRFFAERPEGSVSTLKIQRTQQEDSAVYLCASSLTGVAFFGQGTRLTVV.

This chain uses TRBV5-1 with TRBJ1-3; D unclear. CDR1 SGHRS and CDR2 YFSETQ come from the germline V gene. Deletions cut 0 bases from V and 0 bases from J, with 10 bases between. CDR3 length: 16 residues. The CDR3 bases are TGCGCCAGCAGCTTGGCCGAGGCCCACTCTGGAAACACCATATATTTT. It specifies CASSLAEAHSGNTIYF.

CDR3 loop: CSARAGINEKLFF. Here the CDR3 DNA reads TGCAGTGCTAGGGCAGGGATAAATGAAAAACTGTTTTTT. The chain carries TRBV20-1 and TRBJ1-4; perhaps TRBD1 as D (5 bases). The germline V and J ends were trimmed by 3 bases and 5 bases, with 10 bases remaining between them. Germline CDR1 and CDR2: DFQATT and SNEGSKA (reference sequence). The CDR3 is made up of 13 amino acids.

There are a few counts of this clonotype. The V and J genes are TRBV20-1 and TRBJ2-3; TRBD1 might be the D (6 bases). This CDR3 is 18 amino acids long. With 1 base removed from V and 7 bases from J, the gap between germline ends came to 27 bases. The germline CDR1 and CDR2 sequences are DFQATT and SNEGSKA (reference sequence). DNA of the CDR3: TGCAGTGCTAGAGTGATCCCAGGGGTATTTGAACCGAACCATACGCAGTATTTT. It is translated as CSARVIPGVFEPNHTQYF.

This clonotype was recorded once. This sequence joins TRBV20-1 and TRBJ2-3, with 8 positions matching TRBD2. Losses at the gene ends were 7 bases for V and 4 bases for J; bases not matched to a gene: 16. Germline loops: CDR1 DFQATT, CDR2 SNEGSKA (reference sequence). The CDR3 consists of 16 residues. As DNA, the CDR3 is TGCAGTGGCCTTTCGGGGGGGCGATCCCTCCCAGATACGCAGTATTTT. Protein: CSGLSGGRSLPDTQYF.

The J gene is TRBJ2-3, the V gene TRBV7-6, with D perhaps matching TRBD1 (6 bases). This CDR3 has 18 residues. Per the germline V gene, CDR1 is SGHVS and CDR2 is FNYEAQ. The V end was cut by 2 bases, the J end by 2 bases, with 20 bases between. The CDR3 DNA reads TGTGCCAGCAGCTTAATGGGGGCCAGGGGATTTATCACAGATACGCAGTATTTT. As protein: CASSLMGARGFITDTQYF.

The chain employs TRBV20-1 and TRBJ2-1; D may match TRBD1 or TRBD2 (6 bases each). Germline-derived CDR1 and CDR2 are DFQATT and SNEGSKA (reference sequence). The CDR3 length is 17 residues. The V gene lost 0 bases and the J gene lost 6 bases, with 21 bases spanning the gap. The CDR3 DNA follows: TGCAGTGCTAGAGATCTAGGAGGGGGGCAGGGCTGCAATGAGCAGTTCTTC. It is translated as CSARDLGGGQGCNEQFF.

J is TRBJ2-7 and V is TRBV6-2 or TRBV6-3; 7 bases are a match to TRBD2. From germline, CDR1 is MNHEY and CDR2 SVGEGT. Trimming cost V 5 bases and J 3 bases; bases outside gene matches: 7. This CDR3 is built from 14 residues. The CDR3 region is CASSNQGGSYEQYF. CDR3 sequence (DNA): TGTGCCAGCAGTAACCAGGGAGGGAGCTACGAGCAGTACTTC.

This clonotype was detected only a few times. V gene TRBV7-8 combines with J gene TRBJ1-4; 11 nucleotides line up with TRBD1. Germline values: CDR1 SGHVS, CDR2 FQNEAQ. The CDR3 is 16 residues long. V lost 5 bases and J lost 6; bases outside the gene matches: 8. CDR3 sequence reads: CASSTDRGRPHEKLFF. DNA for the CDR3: TGTGCCAGCAGCACGGACAGGGGGCGTCCGCATGAAAAACTGTTTTTT. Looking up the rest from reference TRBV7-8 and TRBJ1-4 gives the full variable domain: GAGVSQSPRYKVAKRGQDVALRCDPISGHVSLFWYQQALGQGPEFLTYFQNEAQLDKSGLPSDRFFAERPEGSVSTLKIQRTQQEDSAVYLCASSTDRGRPHEKLFFGSGTQLSVL.

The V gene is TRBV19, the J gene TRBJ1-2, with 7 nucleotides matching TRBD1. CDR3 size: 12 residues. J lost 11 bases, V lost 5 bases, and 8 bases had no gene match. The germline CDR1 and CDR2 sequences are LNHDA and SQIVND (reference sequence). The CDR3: CASSALDRRYTF. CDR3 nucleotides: TGTGCCAGTAGTGCCCTGGACAGGCGATACACCTTC.

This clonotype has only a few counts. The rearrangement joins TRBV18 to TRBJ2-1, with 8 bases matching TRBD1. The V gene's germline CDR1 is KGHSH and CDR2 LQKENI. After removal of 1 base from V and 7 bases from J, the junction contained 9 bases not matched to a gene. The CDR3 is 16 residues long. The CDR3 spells CASSPLVLGQGNEQFF. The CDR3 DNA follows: TGTGCCAGCTCACCACTCGTCCTTGGACAGGGAAATGAGCAGTTCTTC.

CDR3 sequence (DNA): TGCGCCAGCAGCCAAGAGTTAGGGACAGGGTCCGAAAAACTGTTTTTT. Protein sequence: CASSQELGTGSEKLFF. The chain joins TRBV4-3 to TRBJ1-4, with TRBD1 matching 9 bases. CDR3 length: 16 residues. Germline CDR1 and CDR2: LGHNA and YSLEER. Unmatched junction bases numbered 7, after V lost 0 bases and J lost 8 bases.

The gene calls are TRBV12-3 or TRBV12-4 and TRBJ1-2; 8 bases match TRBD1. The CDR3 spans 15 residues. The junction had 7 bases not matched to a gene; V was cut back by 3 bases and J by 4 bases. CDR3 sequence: CASSFTGGISYGYTF. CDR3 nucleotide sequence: TGTGCCAGCAGTTTTACAGGGGGGATTAGCTATGGCTACACCTTC.

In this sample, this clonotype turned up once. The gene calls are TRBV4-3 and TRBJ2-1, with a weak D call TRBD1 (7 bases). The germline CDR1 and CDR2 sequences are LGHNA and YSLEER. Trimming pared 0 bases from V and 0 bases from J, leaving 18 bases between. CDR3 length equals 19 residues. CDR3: CASSQEGTAGGPSYNEQFF. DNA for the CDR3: TGCGCCAGCAGCCAAGAAGGGACAGCCGGGGGTCCCTCCTACAATGAGCAGTTCTTC.

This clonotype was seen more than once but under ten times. In nucleotides, the CDR3 is TGTGCCAGCAGTTACTCGATAGGCAGAGGAAACACCATATATTTT. Its protein product is CASSYSIGRGNTIYF. This chain joins TRBV6-6 and TRBJ1-3; no clear D gene. Between the trimmed V and J ends, which lost 0 bases and 4 bases, there was a span of 10 bases. This CDR3 contains 15 residues. Germline V gives CDR1 MNHNY, CDR2 SVGAGI (reference sequence).

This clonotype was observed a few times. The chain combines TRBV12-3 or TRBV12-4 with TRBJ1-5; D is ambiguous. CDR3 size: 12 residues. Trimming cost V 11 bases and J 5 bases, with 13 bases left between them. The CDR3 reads CASANPDQPQHF. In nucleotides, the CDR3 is TGTGCCTCTGCTAACCCTGATCAGCCCCAGCATTTT.

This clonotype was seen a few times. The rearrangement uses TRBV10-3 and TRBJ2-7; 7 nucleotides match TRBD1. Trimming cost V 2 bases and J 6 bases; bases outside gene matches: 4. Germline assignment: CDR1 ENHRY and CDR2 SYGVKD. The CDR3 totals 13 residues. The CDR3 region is CAISETGVAEQYF. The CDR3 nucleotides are TGTGCCATCAGTGAGACAGGGGTCGCCGAGCAGTACTTC.

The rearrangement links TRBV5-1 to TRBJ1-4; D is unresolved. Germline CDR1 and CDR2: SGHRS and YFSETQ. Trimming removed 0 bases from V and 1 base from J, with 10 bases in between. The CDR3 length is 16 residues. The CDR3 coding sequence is TGCGCCAGCAGCTTGGACAGCTTCCTAACTAATGAAAAACTGTTTTTT. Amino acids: CASSLDSFLTNEKLFF.

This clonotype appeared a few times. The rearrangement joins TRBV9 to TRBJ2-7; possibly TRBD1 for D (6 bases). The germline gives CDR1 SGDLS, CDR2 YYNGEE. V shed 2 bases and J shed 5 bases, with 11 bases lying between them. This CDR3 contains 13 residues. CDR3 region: CASSVDSYNEQYF. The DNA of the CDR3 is TGTGCCAGCAGCGTGGACAGTTATAACGAGCAGTACTTC.

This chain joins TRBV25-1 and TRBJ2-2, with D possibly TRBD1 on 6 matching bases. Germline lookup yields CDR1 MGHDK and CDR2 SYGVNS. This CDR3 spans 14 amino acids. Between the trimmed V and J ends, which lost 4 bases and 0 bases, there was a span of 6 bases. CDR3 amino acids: CASSAGANTGELFF. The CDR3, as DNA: TGTGCCAGCAGTGCAGGGGCGAACACCGGGGAGCTGTTTTTT.

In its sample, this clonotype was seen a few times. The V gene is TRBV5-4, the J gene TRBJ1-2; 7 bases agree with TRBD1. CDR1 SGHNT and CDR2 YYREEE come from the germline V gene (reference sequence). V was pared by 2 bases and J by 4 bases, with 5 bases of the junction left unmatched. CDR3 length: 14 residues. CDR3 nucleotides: TGTGCCAGCAGCTTTGACAGGGAAGGCTATGGCTACACCTTC. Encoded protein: CASSFDREGYGYTF.

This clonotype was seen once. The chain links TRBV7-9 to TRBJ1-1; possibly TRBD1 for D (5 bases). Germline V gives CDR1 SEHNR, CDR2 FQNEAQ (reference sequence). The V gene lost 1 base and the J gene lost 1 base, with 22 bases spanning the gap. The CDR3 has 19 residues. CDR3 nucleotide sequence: TGTGCCAGCAGCTTAGGAAACAGTTGGGGGAGAAGTGAGAACACTGAAGCTTTCTTT. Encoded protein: CASSLGNSWGRSENTEAFF.

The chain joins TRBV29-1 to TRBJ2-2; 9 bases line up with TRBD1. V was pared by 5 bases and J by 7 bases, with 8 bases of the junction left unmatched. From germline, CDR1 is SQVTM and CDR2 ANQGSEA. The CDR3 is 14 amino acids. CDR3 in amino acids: CSVSTGGSGGELFF. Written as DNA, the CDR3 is TGCAGCGTTTCGACAGGGGGAAGTGGCGGGGAGCTGTTTTTT.

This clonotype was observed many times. The CDR3 DNA reads as TGTGCCAGCACCGTGGACAGGGACGGTCCTTACAATGAGCAGTTCTTC. It specifies CASTVDRDGPYNEQFF. V usage is TRBV27 and J usage is TRBJ2-1, with 8 positions matching TRBD1. After removal of 7 bases from V and 4 bases from J, the junction contained 12 bases not matched to a gene. The CDR3 extends over 16 amino acids. Looked up from germline, CDR1 is MNHEY and CDR2 is SMNVEV (reference sequence).